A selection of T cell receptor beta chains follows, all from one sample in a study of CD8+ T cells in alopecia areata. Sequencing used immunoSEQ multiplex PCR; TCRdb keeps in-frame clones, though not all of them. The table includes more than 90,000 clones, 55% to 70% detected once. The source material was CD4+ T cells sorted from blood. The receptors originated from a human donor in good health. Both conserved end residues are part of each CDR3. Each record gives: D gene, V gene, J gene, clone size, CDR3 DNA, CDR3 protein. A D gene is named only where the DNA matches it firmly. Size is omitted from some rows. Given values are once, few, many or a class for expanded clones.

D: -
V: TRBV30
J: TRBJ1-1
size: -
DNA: TGTGCCTGGAGTCCCGATTCGAACACTGAAGCTTTCTTT
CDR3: CAWSPDSNTEAFF

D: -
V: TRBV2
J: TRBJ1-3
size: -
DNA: TGTGCCAGCAGTGAAGATTGGCAGGGGAGGAACACCATATATTTT
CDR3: CASSEDWQGRNTIYF

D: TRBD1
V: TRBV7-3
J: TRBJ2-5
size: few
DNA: TGTGCCAGCAGCCAGACAGGGGGCGGGGAGACCCAGTACTTC
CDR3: CASSQTGGGETQYF

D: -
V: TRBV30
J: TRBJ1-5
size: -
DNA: TGTGCCTGGAGTATCTCTCGGAAACAGCCCCAGCATTTT
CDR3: CAWSISRKQPQHF

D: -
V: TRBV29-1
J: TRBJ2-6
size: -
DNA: TGCAGCGTTACAGGCTCTGGGGCCAACGTCCTGACTTTC
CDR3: CSVTGSGANVLTF

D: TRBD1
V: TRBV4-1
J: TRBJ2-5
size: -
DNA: TGCGCCAGCAGCCTCGGACAGGGCGGAGAGACCCAGTACTTC
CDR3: CASSLGQGGETQYF

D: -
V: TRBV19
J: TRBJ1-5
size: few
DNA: TGTGCCAGTAGTAAGGGCAATCAGCCCCAGCATTTT
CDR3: CASSKGNQPQHF

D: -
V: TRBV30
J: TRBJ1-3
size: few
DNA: TGTGCCTGGAGCTCAGGTCGGGCTTCTGGAAACACCATATATTTT
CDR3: CAWSSGRASGNTIYF

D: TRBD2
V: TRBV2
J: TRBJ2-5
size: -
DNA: TGTGCCAGCAAAGATCTAGCGGGGGGACAAGAGACCCAGTACTTC
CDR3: CASKDLAGGQETQYF

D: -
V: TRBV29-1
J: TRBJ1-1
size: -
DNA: TGCAGCGTTCTCTCGGGAGGGAACACTGAAGCTTTCTTT
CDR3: CSVLSGGNTEAFF

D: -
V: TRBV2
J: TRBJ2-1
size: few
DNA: TGTGCCAGCAGGACAGCTAATGAGCAGTTCTTC
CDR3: CASRTANEQFF

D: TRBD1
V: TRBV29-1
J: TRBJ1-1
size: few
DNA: TGCAGCGCGACAGGGAACGGAAACACTGAAGCTTTCTTT
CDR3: CSATGNGNTEAFF

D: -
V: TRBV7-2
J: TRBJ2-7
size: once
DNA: TGTGCCAGCAGCACCATGTACTACGAGCAGTACTTC
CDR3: CASSTMYYEQYF

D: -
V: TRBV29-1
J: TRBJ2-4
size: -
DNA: TGCAGCGTTGTGGGCCGGCAGGCCGGGAACATTCAGTACTTC
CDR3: CSVVGRQAGNIQYF

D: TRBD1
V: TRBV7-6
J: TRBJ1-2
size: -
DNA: TGTGCCAGCAGCTCCGGGACAGGGAGGCCTAACTATGGCTACACCTTC
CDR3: CASSSGTGRPNYGYTF

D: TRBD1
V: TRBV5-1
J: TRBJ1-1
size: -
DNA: TGCGCCAGCAGCTTCCAGGGGGGAGAGAACACTGAAGCTTTCTTT
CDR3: CASSFQGGENTEAFF

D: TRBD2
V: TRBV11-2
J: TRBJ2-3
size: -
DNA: TGTGCCAGCAGCTTAACGGCTAGCGGGGGTCACCTAGGCACAGATACGCAGTATTTT
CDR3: CASSLTASGGHLGTDTQYF

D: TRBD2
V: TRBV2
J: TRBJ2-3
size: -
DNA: TGCGCCAGCAGTGGACTAGCGGCTAGCACAGATACGCAGTATTTT
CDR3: CASSGLAASTDTQYF

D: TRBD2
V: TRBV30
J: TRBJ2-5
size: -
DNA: TGTGCCTGGGGCGGGGGACTCCAAGAGACCCAGTACTTC
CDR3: CAWGGGLQETQYF

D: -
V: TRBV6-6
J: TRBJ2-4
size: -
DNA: TGTGCCACCTCCTCCCCCGCGGCAGACAAAAACATTCAGTACTTC
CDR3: CATSSPAADKNIQYF

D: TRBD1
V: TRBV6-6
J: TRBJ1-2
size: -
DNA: TGTGCCAGCAGTTACCGGGACAGCCCTATGAACACCTTC
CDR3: CASSYRDSPMNTF

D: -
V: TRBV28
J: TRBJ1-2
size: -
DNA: TGTGCCAGCTCCGCCGGGACCAACTATGGCTACACCTTC
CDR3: CASSAGTNYGYTF

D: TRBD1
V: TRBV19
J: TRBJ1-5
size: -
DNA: TGTGCCAGTGGGCTCCGGGACAGCGGGGGAGGGCCCCAGCATTTT
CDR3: CASGLRDSGGGPQHF

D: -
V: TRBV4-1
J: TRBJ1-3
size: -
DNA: TGCGCCAGCAGCCAATCCCCAGGGGCAGCTGGAAACACCATATATTTT
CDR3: CASSQSPGAAGNTIYF

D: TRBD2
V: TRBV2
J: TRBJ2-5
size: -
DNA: TGTGCCAGCAGTGAGACTAGCGGGATTGAGACCCAGTACTTC
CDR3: CASSETSGIETQYF

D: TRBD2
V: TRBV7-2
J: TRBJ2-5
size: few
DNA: TGTGCCAGCAGCATTAGCGGGGCTGGGGAGACCCAGTACTTC
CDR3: CASSISGAGETQYF

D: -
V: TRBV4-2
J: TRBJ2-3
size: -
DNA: TGTGCCAGCAGCCAAGATTTTCACCCCGCGCAGTATTTT
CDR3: CASSQDFHPAQYF

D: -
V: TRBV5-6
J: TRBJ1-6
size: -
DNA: TGTGCCAGCAGCTTGGCCGAATCACCCCTCCACTTT
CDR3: CASSLAESPLHF

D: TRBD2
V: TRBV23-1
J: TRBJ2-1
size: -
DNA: TGCGCCAGCAGTCAATCGTGGCGGGGGGGCCAGAATGAGCAGTTCTTC
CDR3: CASSQSWRGGQNEQFF

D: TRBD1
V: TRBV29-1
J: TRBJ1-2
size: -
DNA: TGCAGCGCGAGGGACAGGGCCAACTATGGCTACACCTTC
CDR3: CSARDRANYGYTF

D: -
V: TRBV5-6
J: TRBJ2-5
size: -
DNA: TGTGCCAGCAGCTTGGGGACTTACCAAGAGACCCAGTACTTC
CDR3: CASSLGTYQETQYF